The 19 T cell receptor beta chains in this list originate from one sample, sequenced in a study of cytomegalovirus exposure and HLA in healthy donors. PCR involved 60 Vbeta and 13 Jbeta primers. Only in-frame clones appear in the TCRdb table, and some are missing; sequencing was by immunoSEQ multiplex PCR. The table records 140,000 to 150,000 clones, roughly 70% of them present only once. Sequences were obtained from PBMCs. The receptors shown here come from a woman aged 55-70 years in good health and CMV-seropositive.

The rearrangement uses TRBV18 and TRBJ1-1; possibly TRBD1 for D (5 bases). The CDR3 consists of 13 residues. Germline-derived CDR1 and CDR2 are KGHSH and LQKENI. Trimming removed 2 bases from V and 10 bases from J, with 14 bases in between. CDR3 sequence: CASSPGAAGGAFF. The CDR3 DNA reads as TGTGCCAGCTCACCAGGGGCAGCCGGGGGAGCTTTCTTT.

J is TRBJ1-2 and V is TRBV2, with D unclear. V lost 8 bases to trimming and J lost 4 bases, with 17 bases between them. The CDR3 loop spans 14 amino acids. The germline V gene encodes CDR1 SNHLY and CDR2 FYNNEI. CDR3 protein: CASLDSPSSYGYTF. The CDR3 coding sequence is TGTGCCAGCTTGGACTCACCGAGTAGCTATGGCTACACCTTC.

CDR3 in amino acids: CASSVGGSYEQYF. The CDR3 region has the DNA TGTGCCAGCAGTGTAGGGGGCTCCTACGAGCAGTACTTC. The chain carries TRBV2 and TRBJ2-7; a possible D gene is TRBD1 (6 bases). V lost 4 bases, J lost 0 bases, and 7 bases lay in between. CDR1 is SNHLY and CDR2 is FYNNEI in the germline V gene. The CDR3 totals 13 residues.

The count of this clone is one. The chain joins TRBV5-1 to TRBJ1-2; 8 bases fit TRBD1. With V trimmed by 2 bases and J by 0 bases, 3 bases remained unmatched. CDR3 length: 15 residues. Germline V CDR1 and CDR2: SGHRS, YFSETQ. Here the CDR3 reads CASSFGQGPNYGYTF. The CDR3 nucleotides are TGCGCCAGCAGCTTTGGACAGGGACCTAACTATGGCTACACCTTC. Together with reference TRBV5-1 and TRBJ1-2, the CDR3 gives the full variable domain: KAGVTQTPRYLIKTRGQQVTLSCSPISGHRSVSWYQQTPGQGLQFLFEYFSETQRNKGNFPGRFSGRQFSNSRSEMNVSTLELGDSALYLCASSFGQGPNYGYTFGSGTRLTVV.

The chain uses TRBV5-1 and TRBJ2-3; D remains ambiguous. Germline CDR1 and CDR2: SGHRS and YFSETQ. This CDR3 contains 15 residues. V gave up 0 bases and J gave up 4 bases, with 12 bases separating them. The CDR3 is CASSLDPRVADTQYF. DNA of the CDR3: TGCGCCAGCAGCTTGGACCCTAGAGTAGCAGATACGCAGTATTTT.

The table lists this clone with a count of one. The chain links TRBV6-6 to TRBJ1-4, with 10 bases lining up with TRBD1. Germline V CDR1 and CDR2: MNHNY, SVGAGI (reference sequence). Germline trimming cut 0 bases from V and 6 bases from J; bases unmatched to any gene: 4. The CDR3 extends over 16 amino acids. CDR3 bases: TGTGCCAGCAGTTACTCGGGTGGGACAGGGGATGAAAAACTGTTTTTT. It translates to CASSYSGGTGDEKLFF.

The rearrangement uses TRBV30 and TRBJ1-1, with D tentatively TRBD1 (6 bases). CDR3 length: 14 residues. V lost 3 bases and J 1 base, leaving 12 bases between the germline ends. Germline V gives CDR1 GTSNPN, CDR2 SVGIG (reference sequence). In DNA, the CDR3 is TGTGCCTGGAGGACACAGGGTCCGAACACTGAAGCTTTCTTT. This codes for CAWRTQGPNTEAFF.

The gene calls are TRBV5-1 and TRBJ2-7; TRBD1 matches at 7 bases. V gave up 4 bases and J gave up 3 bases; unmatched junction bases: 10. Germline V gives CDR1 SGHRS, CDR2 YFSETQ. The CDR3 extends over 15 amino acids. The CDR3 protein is CASSGTNRGNYEQYF. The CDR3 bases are TGCGCCAGCAGCGGCACGAACAGGGGTAACTACGAGCAGTACTTC.

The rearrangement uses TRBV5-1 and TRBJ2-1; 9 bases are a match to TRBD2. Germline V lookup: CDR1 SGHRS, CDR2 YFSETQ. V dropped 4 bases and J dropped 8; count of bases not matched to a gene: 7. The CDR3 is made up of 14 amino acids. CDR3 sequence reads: CASSGTAGGDEQFF. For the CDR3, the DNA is TGCGCCAGCAGCGGTACTGCGGGAGGGGATGAGCAGTTCTTC.

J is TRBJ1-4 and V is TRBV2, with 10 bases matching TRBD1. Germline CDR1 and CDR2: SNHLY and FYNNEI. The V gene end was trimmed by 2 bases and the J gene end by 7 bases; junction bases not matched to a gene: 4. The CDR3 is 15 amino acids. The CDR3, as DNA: TGTGCCAGCAGTGAAATGGACAGGGGGAGTGAAAAACTGTTTTTT. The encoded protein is CASSEMDRGSEKLFF.

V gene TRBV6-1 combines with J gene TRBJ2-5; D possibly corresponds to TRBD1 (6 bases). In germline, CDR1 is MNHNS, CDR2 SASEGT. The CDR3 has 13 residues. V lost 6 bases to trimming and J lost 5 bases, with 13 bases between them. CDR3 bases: TGTGCCAGCAGCAAGGGACAAAGGGAGACCCAGTACTTC. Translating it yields CASSKGQRETQYF.

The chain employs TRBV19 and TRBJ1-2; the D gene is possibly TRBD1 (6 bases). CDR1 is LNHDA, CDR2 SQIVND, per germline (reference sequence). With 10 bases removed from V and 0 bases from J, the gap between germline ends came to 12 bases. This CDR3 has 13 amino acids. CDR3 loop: CATGQPTNYGYTF. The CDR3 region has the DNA TGTGCCACTGGACAGCCCACTAACTATGGCTACACCTTC.

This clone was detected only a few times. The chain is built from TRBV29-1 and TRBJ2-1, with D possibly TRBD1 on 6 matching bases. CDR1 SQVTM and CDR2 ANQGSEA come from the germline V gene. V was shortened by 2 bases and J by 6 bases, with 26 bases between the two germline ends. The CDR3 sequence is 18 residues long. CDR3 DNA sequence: TGCAGCGTTGAACTCAGGACAGCCTACCGTTCGAAAGGCAATGAGCAGTTCTTC. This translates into CSVELRTAYRSKGNEQFF.

DNA of the CDR3: TGTGCCAGCAGCTCGACAGCCAACTATGGCTACACCTTC. It is translated as CASSSTANYGYTF. The chain links TRBV5-6 to TRBJ1-2; D is possibly TRBD1 (5 bases). Germline V gene data show CDR1 as SGHDT and CDR2 as YYEEEE. Trimming pared 3 bases from V and 2 bases from J, leaving 8 bases between. The CDR3 contains 13 residues.

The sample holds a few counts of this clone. CDR3 region: CASGFRKYEQYF. CDR3 bases: TGTGCTAGTGGTTTTAGAAAGTACGAGCAGTACTTC. This chain joins TRBV12-5 and TRBJ2-7; D unresolved. CDR3 length: 12 amino acids. Germline CDR1 LGHNT, CDR2 FRNRAP. V dropped 3 bases and J dropped 4 bases, with 7 bases sitting between them.

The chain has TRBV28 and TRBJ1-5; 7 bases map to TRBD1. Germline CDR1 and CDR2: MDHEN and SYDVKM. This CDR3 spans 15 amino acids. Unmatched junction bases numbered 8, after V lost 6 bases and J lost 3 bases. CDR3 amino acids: CASRRQGSVNQPQHF. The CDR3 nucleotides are TGTGCCAGCAGGCGACAGGGTTCGGTCAATCAGCCCCAGCATTTT. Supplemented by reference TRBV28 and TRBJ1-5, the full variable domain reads DVKVTQSSRYLVKRTGEKVFLECVQDMDHENMFWYRQDPGLGLRLIYFSYDVKMKEKGDIPEGYSVSREKKERFSLILESASTNQTSMYLCASRRQGSVNQPQHFGDGTRLSIL.

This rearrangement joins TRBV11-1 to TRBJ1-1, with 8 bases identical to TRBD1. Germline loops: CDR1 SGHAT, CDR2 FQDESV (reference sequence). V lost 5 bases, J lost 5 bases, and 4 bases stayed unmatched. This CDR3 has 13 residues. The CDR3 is CASSRRQGTEAFF. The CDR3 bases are TGTGCCAGCAGCAGACGACAGGGGACTGAAGCTTTCTTT.

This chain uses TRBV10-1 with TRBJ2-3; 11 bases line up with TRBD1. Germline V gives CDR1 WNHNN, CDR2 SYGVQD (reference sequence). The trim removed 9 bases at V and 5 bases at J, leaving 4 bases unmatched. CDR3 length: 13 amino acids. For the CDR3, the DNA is TGCGCCAGTGGACAGGGGGCGCAAGATACGCAGTATTTT. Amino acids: CASGQGAQDTQYF.

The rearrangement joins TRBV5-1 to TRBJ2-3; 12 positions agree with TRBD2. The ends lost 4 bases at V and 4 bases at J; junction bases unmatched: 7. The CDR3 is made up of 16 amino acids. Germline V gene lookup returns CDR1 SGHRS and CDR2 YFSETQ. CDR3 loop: CASSQRTSGTSDTQYF. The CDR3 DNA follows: TGCGCCAGCAGCCAAAGGACTAGCGGGACGTCAGATACGCAGTATTTT.